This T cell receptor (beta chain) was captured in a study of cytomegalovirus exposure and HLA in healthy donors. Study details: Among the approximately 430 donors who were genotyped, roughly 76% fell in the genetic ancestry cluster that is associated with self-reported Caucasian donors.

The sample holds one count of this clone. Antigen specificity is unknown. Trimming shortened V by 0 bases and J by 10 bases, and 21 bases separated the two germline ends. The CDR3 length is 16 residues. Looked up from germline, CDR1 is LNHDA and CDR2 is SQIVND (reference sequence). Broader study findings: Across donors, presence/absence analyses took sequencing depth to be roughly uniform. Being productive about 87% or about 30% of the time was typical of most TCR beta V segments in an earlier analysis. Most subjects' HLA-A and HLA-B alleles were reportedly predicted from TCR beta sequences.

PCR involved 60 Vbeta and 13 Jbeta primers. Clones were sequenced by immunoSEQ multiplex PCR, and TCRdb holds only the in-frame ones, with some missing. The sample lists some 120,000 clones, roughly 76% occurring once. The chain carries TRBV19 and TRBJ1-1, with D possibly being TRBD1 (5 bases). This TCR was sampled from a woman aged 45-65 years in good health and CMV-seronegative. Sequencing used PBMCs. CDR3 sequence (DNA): TGTGCCAGTAGTATAGATCGGGACGGGGGTTTAAATGGAGCTTTCTTT. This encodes CASSIDRDGGLNGAFF.